These 16 T cell receptor beta chains were sequenced from one sample in a study of cytomegalovirus exposure and HLA in healthy donors. The PCR made use of 60 Vbeta and 13 Jbeta primers. TCRdb keeps only in-frame clones here, not all; method: immunoSEQ multiplex PCR. The repertoire consists of approximately 110,000 clones, with approximately 80% occurring once and the leading ten covering 3.7%. The sample consisted of PBMCs. The receptors come from a human donor in good health.

The chain uses TRBV28 and TRBJ1-2; 10 nucleotides agree with TRBD1. Trimming took 3 bases from V and 8 from J; bases not matched to a gene: 6. CDR3 length: 14 residues. Germline V CDR1 and CDR2: MDHEN, SYDVKM. CDR3 sequence: CASSFPGQGGGYTF. The CDR3 DNA is TGTGCCAGCAGTTTCCCTGGACAGGGGGGGGGCTACACCTTC.

This clone was seen once. The J gene is TRBJ2-1, the V gene TRBV10-3; 7 bases map to TRBD2. J gave up 0 bases and V 5 bases, and 7 bases lay outside the gene matches. The CDR3 contains 16 residues. CDR1 and CDR2 from the germline V gene are ENHRY and SYGVKD. Here the CDR3 DNA reads TGTGCCATCAGTCGACTAGCCCAGAGCTCCTACAATGAGCAGTTCTTC. Its translation: CAISRLAQSSYNEQFF.

This clone appeared a few times. The V and J genes are TRBV5-1 and TRBJ2-2; no firm D call. Germline V lookup: CDR1 SGHRS, CDR2 YFSETQ. Trimming left V 9 bases short and J 0 bases short, with 12 bases between. The CDR3 runs to 14 residues. The CDR3 region has the DNA TGCGCCACTATGAGCGACTCGAACACCGGGGAGCTGTTTTTT. Translated: CATMSDSNTGELFF.

As to this clone: The junction departs from the called germline gene at one end, perhaps through a read error. This CDR3 reads CASSPGTGGSEQYF. The CDR3 DNA sequence: TGTGCTAGCAGCCCCGGGACAGGGGGTTCCGAGCAGTACTTC. The chain carries TRBV7-7 and TRBJ2-7; TRBD1 agrees at 11 bases. There are 14 residues in the CDR3. Germline CDR1 is SSHAT and CDR2 is FNYEAQ (reference sequence).

This chain links TRBV29-1 with TRBJ1-2; D is undetermined. The CDR3 loop spans 12 amino acids. Germline loops: CDR1 SQVTM, CDR2 ANQGSEA. V dropped 4 bases and J dropped 5 bases, with 11 bases sitting between them. As DNA, the CDR3 is TGCAGCGTTGGGGAGATTCTGTATGGCTACACCTTC. Amino acid sequence: CSVGEILYGYTF.

The J gene is TRBJ2-1, the V gene TRBV10-2, with 11 bases identical to TRBD2. V trimming: 2 bases; J trimming: 4 bases; junction bases outside the gene matches: 1. The CDR3 extends over 15 amino acids. The germline V gene encodes CDR1 WSHSY and CDR2 SAAADI. Written as DNA, the CDR3 is TGCGCCAGCAGTGAGGGACTAGCGGGTTACAATGAGCAGTTCTTC. Translated: CASSEGLAGYNEQFF.

This chain uses TRBV7-6 with TRBJ2-3, with a possible D match to TRBD1 (5 bases). V lost 6 bases and J 6 bases, leaving 22 bases between the germline ends. The CDR3 loop spans 16 amino acids. CDR1 is SGHVS and CDR2 is FNYEAQ in the germline V gene. The CDR3 bases are TGTGCCAGCAGTCGACAACTGACAGCACCTGGGGATACGCAGTATTTT. Its protein product is CASSRQLTAPGDTQYF.

The gene calls are TRBV5-1 and TRBJ1-1; 11 bases map to TRBD1. The CDR3 loop spans 13 amino acids. V lost 8 bases, J lost 5 bases, and 5 bases stayed unmatched. Germline CDR1 reads SGHRS; CDR2 reads YFSETQ. CDR3 residues: CASLDRGRTEAFF. The CDR3 nucleotides read TGCGCCAGTTTGGACAGGGGGCGAACTGAAGCTTTCTTT. The entire variable domain, with the rest obtained from reference TRBV5-1 and TRBJ1-1, is as follows: KAGVTQTPRYLIKTRGQQVTLSCSPISGHRSVSWYQQTPGQGLQFLFEYFSETQRNKGNFPGRFSGRQFSNSRSEMNVSTLELGDSALYLCASLDRGRTEAFFGQGTRLTVV.

This clone turned up a few times. The chain couples TRBV15 to TRBJ1-5, with 7 bases fitting TRBD1. With V trimmed by 1 base and J by 1 base, 1 base remained unmatched. The germline CDR1 and CDR2 sequences are LNHNV and YYDKDF (reference sequence). This CDR3 comprises 15 residues. CDR3 sequence: CATSRGGGSNQPQHF. CDR3 DNA sequence: TGTGCCACCAGCAGAGGAGGGGGCAGCAATCAGCCCCAGCATTTT. The full variable domain, in which reference TRBV15 and TRBJ1-5 provide the parts outside the CDR3, is DAMVIQNPRYQVTQFGKPVTLSCSQTLNHNVMYWYQQKSSQAPKLLFHYYDKDFNNEADTPDNFQSRRPNTSFCFLDIRSPGLGDTAMYLCATSRGGGSNQPQHFGDGTRLSIL.

V is TRBV6-5 and J is TRBJ2-3; possible D gene TRBD2, 5 bases. Germline CDR1 reads MNHEY; CDR2 reads SVGAGI. The CDR3 has 13 amino acids. The ends were cut back, 6 bases at V and 3 bases at J, with 10 bases in the middle. The CDR3 nucleotides are TGTGCCAGCAGCACCCCGGGAACAGATACGCAGTATTTT. Its translation: CASSTPGTDTQYF.

This clone was counted a few times. The CDR3 reads CASSQRAGGPYEQYF. As DNA, the CDR3 is TGTGCCAGCAGCCAAAGGGCGGGAGGGCCTTACGAGCAGTACTTC. The rearrangement links TRBV4-2 to TRBJ2-7, with 9 bases aligning to TRBD2. The junction had 6 bases not matched to a gene; V was cut back by 2 bases and J by 4 bases. CDR1 LGHNA and CDR2 YNFKEQ come from the germline V gene. The CDR3 is 15 residues long.

This clone was counted only a few times. This chain connects TRBV5-6 to TRBJ1-2, with TRBD1 matching 7 bases. The CDR3 contains 13 residues. The germline gives CDR1 SGHDT, CDR2 YYEEEE. V lost 4 bases and J lost 4; bases outside the gene matches: 4. The CDR3 loop reads CASSGTVIYGYTF. Here the CDR3 DNA reads TGTGCCAGCAGCGGGACAGTCATCTATGGCTACACCTTC.

The chain joins TRBV7-9 to TRBJ2-7; TRBD2 agrees at 8 bases. Per germline, CDR1 SEHNR and CDR2 FQNEAQ (reference sequence). CDR3 length equals 15 residues. V lost 1 base to trimming and J lost 0 bases; unmatched junction nucleotides: 2. CDR3 residues: CASSLGSGGSYEQYF. The CDR3 coding sequence is TGTGCCAGCAGCTTAGGCAGCGGGGGCTCCTACGAGCAGTACTTC.

V usage is TRBV25-1 and J usage is TRBJ1-2; possible D gene TRBD1, 6 bases. CDR1 MGHDK and CDR2 SYGVNS come from the germline V gene. V lost 7 bases to trimming and J lost 8 bases, with 23 bases between them. The CDR3 consists of 15 residues. For the CDR3, the DNA is TGTGCCAGCAACCCTTCGACAGGTCTTACATCCGGCTACACCTTC. Translated: CASNPSTGLTSGYTF.

The chain uses TRBV5-1 and TRBJ2-7, with unresolved D. The CDR3 has 15 residues. V lost 5 bases, J lost 0 bases, and 15 bases lay in between. The germline gives CDR1 SGHRS, CDR2 YFSETQ. CDR3 nucleotides: TGCGCCAGCAGGTTTGGCAGCGAGAGCTCCTACGAGCAGTACTTC. Translated, it gives CASRFGSESSYEQYF. The full variable domain, its missing parts supplied by reference TRBV5-1 and TRBJ2-7, is KAGVTQTPRYLIKTRGQQVTLSCSPISGHRSVSWYQQTPGQGLQFLFEYFSETQRNKGNFPGRFSGRQFSNSRSEMNVSTLELGDSALYLCASRFGSESSYEQYFGPGTRLTVT.

J is TRBJ2-7 and V is TRBV19; 9 positions agree with TRBD1. From germline, CDR1 is LNHDA and CDR2 SQIVND (reference sequence). V was clipped by 5 bases and J by 3 bases; unmatched bases: 5. The CDR3 length is 14 residues. As DNA, the CDR3 is TGTGCCAGTAGTCCCCGACAGGGGGGCTACGAGCAGTACTTC. Protein sequence: CASSPRQGGYEQYF. The full variable domain, completed using reference TRBV19 and TRBJ2-7, is DGGITQSPKYLFRKEGQNVTLSCEQNLNHDAMYWYRQDPGQGLRLIYYSQIVNDFQKGDIAEGYSVSREKKESFPLTVTSAQKNPTAFYLCASSPRQGGYEQYFGPGTRLTVT.